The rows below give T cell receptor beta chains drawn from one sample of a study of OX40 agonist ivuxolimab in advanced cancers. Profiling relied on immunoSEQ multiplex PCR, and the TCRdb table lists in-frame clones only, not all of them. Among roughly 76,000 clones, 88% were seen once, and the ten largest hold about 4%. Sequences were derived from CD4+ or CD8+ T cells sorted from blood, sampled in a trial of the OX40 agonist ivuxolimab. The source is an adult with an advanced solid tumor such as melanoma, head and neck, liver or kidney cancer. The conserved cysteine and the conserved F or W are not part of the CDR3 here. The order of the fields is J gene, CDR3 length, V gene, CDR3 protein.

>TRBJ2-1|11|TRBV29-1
SVEAKGSNEQF
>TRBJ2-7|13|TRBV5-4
ASSVMGQGYYEQY
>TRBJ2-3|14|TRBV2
ASRNSSGRASVTQY
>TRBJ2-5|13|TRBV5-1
ASSLAAEYQETQY
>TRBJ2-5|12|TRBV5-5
ASSPGQVQETQY
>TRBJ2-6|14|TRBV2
ASSERGSTGANVLT
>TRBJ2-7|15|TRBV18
ASSPPGQGIWEYEQY
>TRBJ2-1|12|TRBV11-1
ASNRDRGYNEQF
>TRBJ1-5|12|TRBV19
ASSGGQGYQPQH
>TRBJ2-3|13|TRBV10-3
AIRSPGSSTDTQY
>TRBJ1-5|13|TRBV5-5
ASSSGPESNQPQH
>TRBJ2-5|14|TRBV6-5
ASSYSFSGTGETQY
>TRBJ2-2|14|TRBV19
ASSKLAPPNTGELF
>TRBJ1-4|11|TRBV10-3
ASNEATNEKLF
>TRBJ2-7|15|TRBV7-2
ASSLDEASGTKLTQY
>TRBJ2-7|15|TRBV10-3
AISESTRGTSPGEQY
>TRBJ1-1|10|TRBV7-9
ASTITGTEAF
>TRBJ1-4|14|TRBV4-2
ASSQDRITITEKLF
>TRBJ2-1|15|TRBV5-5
ASSDLGLAGAGNEQF
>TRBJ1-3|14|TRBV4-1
ASSQDWHNAGNTIY
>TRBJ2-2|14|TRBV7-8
ASSSTGILVTGELF
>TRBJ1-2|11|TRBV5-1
ASSLSGESGYT
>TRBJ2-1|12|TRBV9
ASSVDGNYNEQF
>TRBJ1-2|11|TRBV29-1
SVEDRGRNGYT
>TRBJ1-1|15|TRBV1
TSSQDQRQTMNTEAF
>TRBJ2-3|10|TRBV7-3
ASSFLGDTQY
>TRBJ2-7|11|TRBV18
ASSPGGGYEQY
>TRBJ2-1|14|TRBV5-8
ASSFISGSTYNEQF
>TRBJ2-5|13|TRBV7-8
ASSLGQGAQETQY
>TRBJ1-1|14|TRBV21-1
ASSTDRGRSGTEAF
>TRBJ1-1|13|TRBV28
ASTPDGRGRTEAF
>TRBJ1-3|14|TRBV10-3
AIRRQGAVPGNTIY